This T cell receptor beta chain stems from a study of breast tumors, draining lymph nodes, adjacent tissues. Breast cancer patients provided tissue from their axillary draining lymph nodes. Findings and limits, study-wide: Compared with lymph nodes, tumors were less diverse; compared with nontumor tissue, more. Tumor T cell lymph node origin was a supported hypothesis, not proven. Compared with basal-like, luminal-like tumors shared significantly more repertoire with nontumor tissue. Most tumor T cells seemingly derive from lymph node, then expand in tumor.

A single count supports this clonotype. Its antigen is currently unknown. TCRdb reanalysed the multiplex PCR reads using MiXCR and keeps one entry per CDR3 protein. The table lists about 270,000 distinct CDR3 sequences, 30% to 35% of them singletons. The V gene lost 6 bases and the J gene lost 7 bases, with 18 bases spanning the gap. The CDR3 runs to 14 residues. CDR1 is DFQATT, CDR2 SNEGSKA, per germline (reference sequence). The clonotype originates from a female donor with breast cancer. Some clones in this sample may be carry-over from other donors' samples. V is TRBV20-1 and J is TRBJ1-4; maybe TRBD1 (6 bases). Sequenced material: axillary lymph node tissue. For the CDR3, the DNA is TGCAGTGCCACCCGGCGGGGGCGGGGTGAAAAACTGTTTTTT. Its translation: CSATRRGRGEKLFF.